This T cell receptor (beta chain) was documented in a study of patients and donors after allogeneic stem cell transplantation. TCRdb reprocessed the RT-PCR reads via MiXCR and lists one record per CDR3 protein. The sample records 20,000 to 30,000 distinct CDR3 sequences, around 7.4% being singletons. Germline V gene lookup returns CDR1 DFQATT and CDR2 SNEGSKA (reference sequence). V gave up 0 bases and J gave up 6 bases, with 19 bases separating them. The CDR3 covers 16 residues. The specimen sequenced was blood, either unsorted or a sorted T cell fraction (not recorded which). V is TRBV20-1 and J is TRBJ2-3, with D perhaps matching TRBD2 (6 bases). This sequence originates from a human donor who was either an allogeneic HSCT recipient or a stem cell or donor lymphocyte infusion donor (not recorded which). It is not recorded whose cells these are; they may come from a transplant donor. The DNA for the CDR3 is TGCAGTGCTAGAGATGCGGAGGGAGTACCTCCCGATACGCAGTATTTT. This codes for CSARDAEGVPPDTQYF.